This TCR beta chain stems from a study of T cell changes during pregnancy in multiple sclerosis. The CDR3 covers 14 residues. The V and J ends lost 3 bases and 0 bases respectively, with 7 bases between them. Germline V lookup: CDR1 MNHEY, CDR2 SMNVEV (reference sequence). Using immunoSEQ multiplex PCR, the repertoire was profiled, and TCRdb retains in-frame clones only, with some absent. The table shows 40,000 to 60,000 clones, with 75% to 90% occurring only once. This chain joins TRBV27 and TRBJ2-3, with unresolved D. The TCR was taken from a female donor in good health, enrolled as a control in a pregnancy study. The specimen comprised peripheral blood, sampled in the first trimester of pregnancy. CDR3 residues: CASSFSFSTDTQYF. DNA of the CDR3: TGTGCCAGCAGTTTCTCTTTTAGCACAGATACGCAGTATTTT.